A single sample is the source of the 11 T cell receptor beta chains below, sequenced in a study of blood T cell repertoires in COVID-19. Assay used: immunoSEQ multiplex PCR; TCRdb lists only in-frame clones, some missing. The sample consists of around 49,000 clones, approximately 93% of them appearing once. The source material was peripheral blood. Receptors were obtained from a man aged 55 to 69 with COVID-19, enrolled during active disease.

This clone is a singleton in its sample. This chain connects TRBV18 to TRBJ1-3; 7 positions match TRBD1. The germline gives CDR1 KGHSH, CDR2 LQKENI. This CDR3 comprises 16 residues. Unmatched junction bases numbered 12, after V lost 6 bases and J lost 4 bases. The CDR3 DNA reads TGTGCCAGCTCCCCCGGAACTGTGACAGGGGGAAACACCATATATTTT. Protein sequence: CASSPGTVTGGNTIYF.

The chain has TRBV5-1 and TRBJ2-1, with 12 bases fitting TRBD2. Per the germline V gene, CDR1 is SGHRS and CDR2 is YFSETQ. V gave up 1 base and J gave up 5 bases; unmatched junction bases: 4. The CDR3 runs 16 residues. Written as DNA, the CDR3 is TGCGCCAGCAGCTTGAGGACTAGCGGGGCTCACAATGAGCAGTTCTTC. Its translation is CASSLRTSGAHNEQFF.

The rearrangement uses TRBV19 and TRBJ1-2; 10 bases match TRBD1. Per germline, CDR1 LNHDA and CDR2 SQIVND (reference sequence). V trimming: 4 bases; J trimming: 7 bases; junction bases outside the gene matches: 3. The CDR3 is made up of 13 amino acids. The CDR3 bases are TGTGCCAGTAGTAAGACAGGGGGCATTGGCTACACCTTC. Its protein product is CASSKTGGIGYTF.

This sequence joins TRBV5-1 and TRBJ1-3; D ambiguous. Germline assignment: CDR1 SGHRS and CDR2 YFSETQ. This CDR3 contains 18 residues. V was pared by 0 bases and J by 2 bases, with 18 bases between. DNA for the CDR3: TGCGCCAGCAGCTTGGATTCCCCCCGAGGCACCCCTGGAAACACCATATATTTT. It encodes CASSLDSPRGTPGNTIYF.

The chain joins TRBV13 to TRBJ1-5; 8 bases align to TRBD1. The V gene's germline CDR1 is PRHDT and CDR2 FYEKMQ (reference sequence). The CDR3 loop spans 16 amino acids. The V gene end was trimmed by 0 bases and the J gene end by 8 bases; junction bases not matched to a gene: 9. The CDR3 DNA is TGTGCCAGCAGCTTAGGCCGGACAGGGAATGGCAAGCCCCAGCATTTT. Translation gives CASSLGRTGNGKPQHF.

The chain couples TRBV11-2 to TRBJ2-1; tentative D call: TRBD2 (5 bases). Germline CDR1 SGHAT, CDR2 FQNNGV. Trimming took 1 base from V and 7 from J, leaving 14 bases between them. This CDR3 spans 15 amino acids. CDR3 nucleotide sequence: TGTGCCAGCAGCTTAGGAGGGCCCTCGAGGAATGAGCAGTTCTTC. Encoded protein: CASSLGGPSRNEQFF.

A single count supports this clone. The chain has TRBV5-1 and TRBJ2-2; tentative D call: TRBD2 (6 bases). V was clipped by 3 bases and J by 2 bases, with 11 bases between them. The CDR3 runs 15 residues. The germline V gene has CDR1 SGHRS and CDR2 YFSETQ. CDR3 sequence: CASSWMGGNTGELFF. As DNA, the CDR3 is TGCGCCAGCAGCTGGATGGGGGGTAACACCGGGGAGCTGTTTTTT.

This rearrangement joins TRBV2 to TRBJ1-1; D is perhaps TRBD1 (6 bases). The CDR3 runs to 13 residues. The germline CDR1 and CDR2 sequences are SNHLY and FYNNEI. V was pared by 11 bases and J by 0 bases, with 13 bases between. The CDR3 reads CAGSTGMNTEAFF. As DNA, the CDR3 is TGTGCCGGGTCTACAGGGATGAACACTGAAGCTTTCTTT.

The chain's CDR3 is CASKLGPTGGDTQYF. DNA of the CDR3: TGTGCCAGCAAACTTGGCCCAACAGGGGGAGATACGCAGTATTTT. V is TRBV27 and J is TRBJ2-3, with 8 bases lining up with TRBD1. The length of the CDR3 is 15 residues. V shed 7 bases and J 5 bases; nucleotides not matched to a gene: 11. Germline V gene data show CDR1 as MNHEY and CDR2 as SMNVEV (reference sequence).

The chain has TRBV10-3 and TRBJ1-2; 12 bases fit TRBD1. The trim removed 8 bases at V and 4 bases at J, leaving 8 bases unmatched. This CDR3 is 15 amino acids long. Germline-derived CDR1 and CDR2 are ENHRY and SYGVKD. The CDR3: CAIGTGGSLGYGYTF. The CDR3 DNA follows: TGTGCCATCGGGACAGGGGGCTCCCTGGGCTATGGCTACACCTTC.

The rearrangement joins TRBV4-2 to TRBJ2-4; D gene unclear. Between the trimmed V and J ends, which lost 4 bases and 7 bases, there was a span of 8 bases. The CDR3 runs 12 residues. The V gene's germline CDR1 is LGHNA and CDR2 YNFKEQ. CDR3 sequence (DNA): TGTGCCAGCAGCCCTTCTTCCAACATTCAGTACTTC. Amino acids: CASSPSSNIQYF.